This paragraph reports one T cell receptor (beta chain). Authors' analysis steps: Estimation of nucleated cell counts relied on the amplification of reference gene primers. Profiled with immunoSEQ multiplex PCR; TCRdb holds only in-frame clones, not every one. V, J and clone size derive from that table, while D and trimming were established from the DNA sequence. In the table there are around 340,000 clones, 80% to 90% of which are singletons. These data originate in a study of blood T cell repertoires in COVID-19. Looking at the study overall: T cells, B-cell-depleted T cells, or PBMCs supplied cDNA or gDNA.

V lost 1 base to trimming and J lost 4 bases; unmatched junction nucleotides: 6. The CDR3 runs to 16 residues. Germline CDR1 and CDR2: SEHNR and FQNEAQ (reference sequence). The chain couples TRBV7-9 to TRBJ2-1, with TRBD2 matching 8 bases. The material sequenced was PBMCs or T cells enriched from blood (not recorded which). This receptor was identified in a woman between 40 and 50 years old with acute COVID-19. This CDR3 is CASSLVQAGDYNEQFF. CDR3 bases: TGTGCCAGCAGCTTAGTGCAAGCGGGAGATTACAATGAGCAGTTCTTC.